This is a list of T cell receptor beta chains from one sample in a study of human T cells and chemical hapten exposure. TCRdb recomputed calls from the RACE reads with MiXCR, one row per CDR3 protein. The table records tens of thousands of distinct CDR3 sequences, under 14% of them present only once. The sequenced sample was whole blood, obtained in connection with sensitization to the hapten diphenylcyclopropenone (DPC). These receptors all come from a man between 18 and 29 years old with alopecia areata. Some clones in this sample may be carry-over from other donors' samples. Each CDR3 is given with its conserved first and last residue. The D gene is left open where the match is weak. Expanded clones get a size class; other rows say once, few or many, or leave the size out.

d_gene	abundance	v_gene	j_gene	CDR3nt	CDR3aa
-	few	TRBV9	TRBJ1-1	TGTGCCAGCAGCGTAGGAGGCTTGGCTGAAGCTTTCTTT	CASSVGGLAEAFF
-	few	TRBV19	TRBJ1-2	TGTGCCAGTTCTTCTCTGGGTTACTATGGCTACACCTTC	CASSSLGYYGYTF
-	many	TRBV5-5	TRBJ2-2	TGTGCCAGCAGCTTTCCGGGATTTCGAGAGCGGATTTCTTACACCGGGGAGCTGTTTTTT	CASSFPGFRERISYTGELFF
-	-	TRBV20-1	TRBJ1-4	TGCAGTGCTAGAGGACAGGACGGGGAAACTAATGAAAAACTGTTTTTT	CSARGQDGETNEKLFF
-	-	TRBV21-1	TRBJ1-1	TGTGCCACATCCAACACTGAAGCTTTCTTT	CATSNTEAFF
TRBD2	-	TRBV7-3	TRBJ2-7	TGTGCCAGCACCCCCGGGACTAGCGGGGGCGAGCAGTACTTC	CASTPGTSGGEQYF
-	-	TRBV6-5	TRBJ2-2	TGTGCCAGCACCCGAATGGGGGGCGATCGCACCGGGGAGCTGTTTTTT	CASTRMGGDRTGELFF
-	-	TRBV12-3/TRBV12-4	TRBJ1-1	TGTGCCAGCAGTTTGAGGACAGTTTTTATGAACACTGAAGCTTTCTTT	CASSLRTVFMNTEAFF
-	few	TRBV11-2	TRBJ1-1	TGTGCCAGCAGCTTAGTAGCGGGGGGAGTTGAAGCTTTCTTT	CASSLVAGGVEAFF
TRBD2	many	TRBV7-9	TRBJ2-1	TGTGCCAGCAGCTCGGGACTAGCGGGCGCCCCCGCCAATGAGCAGTTCTTC	CASSSGLAGAPANEQFF
-	-	TRBV28	TRBJ1-2	TGTGCCAGCAGACCAGGGTACGGGGAATCGGATGGCTACACCTTC	CASRPGYGESDGYTF
-	few	TRBV4-1	TRBJ2-1	TGCGCCAGCAGCCAAGATCAGCGCCGGTACAATGAGCAGTTCTTC	CASSQDQRRYNEQFF
-	few	TRBV7-9	TRBJ2-5	TGTGCCAGCAGCTCCGCAGGGAGCCTTCAAGAGACCCAGTACTTC	CASSSAGSLQETQYF
-	-	TRBV5-1	TRBJ1-1	TGCGCCAGCAGCTTGGGGACGGAGAACACTGAAGCTTTCTTT	CASSLGTENTEAFF
TRBD1	-	TRBV7-2	TRBJ1-5	TGTGCCAGCAGCCCCGGGACAGGGTTAAGCAATCAGCCCCAGCATTTT	CASSPGTGLSNQPQHF
-	-	TRBV20-1	TRBJ2-1	TGCAGTGCTAGGGGGGGAGCGGGTAGCGAGAATGAGCAGTTCTTC	CSARGGAGSENEQFF
TRBD1	many	TRBV27	TRBJ2-7	TGTGCCAGTGGTCCCGGGACAGGGGGAATCGAGCAGTACTTC	CASGPGTGGIEQYF
-	-	TRBV10-1	TRBJ1-1	TGCGCCAGCAGACGGGACACCGGAATGAACACTGAAGCTTTCTTT	CASRRDTGMNTEAFF
TRBD1	-	TRBV29-1	TRBJ2-7	TGCAGCGTGACAGGGGGCTACGAGCAGTACTTC	CSVTGGYEQYF
-	-	TRBV4-2	TRBJ2-7	TGTGTCAGCAGCCGCCCTGCCAGGGATTACGAGCAGTACTTC	CVSSRPARDYEQYF
-	many	TRBV7-7	TRBJ2-2	TGTGCCAGCAGCTTAGCACCAGTGGGCGCGAACACCGGGGAGCTGTTTTTT	CASSLAPVGANTGELFF
-	few	TRBV12-3/TRBV12-4	TRBJ1-1	TGTTCACCAACGTCCCGAGCTTTCTTT	CSPTSRAFF
-	-	TRBV4-3	TRBJ1-5	TGCGCCAGCAGCCAGGGGATCTTCAATCAGCCCCAGCATTTT	CASSQGIFNQPQHF
-	many	TRBV29-1	TRBJ2-1	TGCAGCGTTCCCTCCGGGGTAAGGCAGTTCTTC	CSVPSGVRQFF
-	few	TRBV6-4	TRBJ2-6	TGTGCCAGCAGTGAGGAAGGGTCTGGGGCCAACGTCCTGACTTTC	CASSEEGSGANVLTF
TRBD1	few	TRBV20-1	TRBJ2-1	TGCAGTGCTAGGGACGCGGACAGGGGGGCCTACAATGAGCAGTTCTTC	CSARDADRGAYNEQFF
-	many	TRBV5-1	TRBJ1-2	TGCGCCAGCAGCTTGGGAGTCCGGGACTCATATGGCTACACCTTC	CASSLGVRDSYGYTF
-	few	TRBV18	TRBJ2-3	TGTGCCAGCTCACCACTGTACGGGGGCGGCACAGATACGCAGTATTTT	CASSPLYGGGTDTQYF
-	many	TRBV7-2	TRBJ2-3	TGTGCCAGCAGCTTACTGGAAGCCACTAACACAGATACGCAGTATTTT	CASSLLEATNTDTQYF